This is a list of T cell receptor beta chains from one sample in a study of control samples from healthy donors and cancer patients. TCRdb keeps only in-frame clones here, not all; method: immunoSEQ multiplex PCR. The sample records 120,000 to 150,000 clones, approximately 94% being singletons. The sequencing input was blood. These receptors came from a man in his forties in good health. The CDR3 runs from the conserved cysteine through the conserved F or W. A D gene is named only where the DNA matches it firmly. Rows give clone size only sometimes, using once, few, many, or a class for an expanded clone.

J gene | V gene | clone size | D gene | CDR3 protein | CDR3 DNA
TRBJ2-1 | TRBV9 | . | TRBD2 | CASGGGLAALGEQFF | TGTGCCAGTGGGGGTGGTCTAGCGGCCCTCGGTGAGCAGTTCTTC
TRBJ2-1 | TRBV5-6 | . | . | CASSFSGTKHYNEQFF | TGTGCCAGCAGCTTTTCCGGGACAAAGCACTACAATGAGCAGTTCTTC
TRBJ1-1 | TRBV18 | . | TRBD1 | CASSSWTGGRNTEAFF | TGTGCCAGCTCATCGTGGACAGGGGGCAGGAACACTGAAGCTTTCTTT
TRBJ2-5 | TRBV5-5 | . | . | CASSRQMTRFETQYF | TGTGCCAGCAGCCGCCAAATGACTAGGTTTGAGACCCAGTACTTC
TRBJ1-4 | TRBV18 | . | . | CASSPPDQGREKLFF | TGTGCCAGCTCACCACCGGACCAGGGGAGGGAAAAACTGTTTTTT
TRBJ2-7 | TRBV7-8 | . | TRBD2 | CASSLVASGGLSYEQYF | TGTGCCAGCAGCTTAGTGGCTAGCGGGGGACTCTCCTACGAGCAGTACTTC
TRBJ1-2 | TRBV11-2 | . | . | CASSLDLSAVNYGYTF | TGTGCCAGCAGCTTAGACCTCTCGGCAGTAAACTATGGCTACACCTTC
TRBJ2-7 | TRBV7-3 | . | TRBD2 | CASSMAAGEYEQYF | TGTGCCAGCTCGATGGCAGCGGGAGAATACGAGCAGTACTTC
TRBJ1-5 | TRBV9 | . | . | CASSVAGAWDQPQHF | TGTGCCAGCAGCGTAGCCGGGGCGTGGGATCAGCCCCAGCATTTT
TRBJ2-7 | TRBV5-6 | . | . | CASSPGTGIYEQYF | TGTGCCAGCTCCCCCGGGACTGGAATCTACGAGCAGTACTTC
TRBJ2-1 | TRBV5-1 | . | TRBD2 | CASSPLGLAGMSSYNEQFF | TGCGCCAGCAGCCCCCTGGGACTAGCGGGAATGAGCTCCTACAATGAGCAGTTCTTC
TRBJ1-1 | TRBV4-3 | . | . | CASSHQGPNTEAFF | TGCGCCAGCAGCCATCAGGGACCGAACACTGAAGCTTTCTTT
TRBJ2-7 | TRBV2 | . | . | CASSRDGTKNYEQYF | TGTGCCAGCAGCCGAGACGGGACAAAGAACTACGAGCAGTACTTC
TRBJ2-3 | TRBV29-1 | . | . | CSVESGKDADTQYF | TGCAGCGTTGAGTCAGGGAAGGACGCAGATACGCAGTATTTT
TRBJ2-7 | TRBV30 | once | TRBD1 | CAWSVLGDRVKYF | TGTGCCTGGAGTGTACTTGGGGACAGGGTGAAGTACTTC